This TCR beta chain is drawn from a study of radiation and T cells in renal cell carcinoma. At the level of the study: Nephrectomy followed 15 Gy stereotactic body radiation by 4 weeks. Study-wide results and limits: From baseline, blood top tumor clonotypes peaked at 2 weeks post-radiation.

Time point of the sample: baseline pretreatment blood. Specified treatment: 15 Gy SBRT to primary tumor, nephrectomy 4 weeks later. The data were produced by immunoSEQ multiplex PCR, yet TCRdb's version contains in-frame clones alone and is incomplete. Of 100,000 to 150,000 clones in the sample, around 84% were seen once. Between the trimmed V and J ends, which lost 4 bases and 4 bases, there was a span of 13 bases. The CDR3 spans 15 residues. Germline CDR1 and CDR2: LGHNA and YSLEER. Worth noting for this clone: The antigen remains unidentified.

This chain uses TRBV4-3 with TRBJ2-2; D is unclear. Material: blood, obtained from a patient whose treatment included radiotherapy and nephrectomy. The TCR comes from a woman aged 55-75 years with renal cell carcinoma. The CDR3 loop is CASSRDDTSTGELFF. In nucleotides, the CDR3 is TGCGCCAGCAGCCGCGACGACACCTCCACCGGGGAGCTGTTTTTT.